A single sample gave rise to the 9 T cell receptor beta chains below, sequenced in a study of shared clonotypes between healthy human individuals (dated by TCRdb to 2018 to 2021). The library came from the immunoSEQ multiplex PCR assay. TCRdb obtained this table from immuneACCESS and retained in-frame rearrangements with V and J assigned. These tables miss some clones; where compared with another copy, unresolved V genes account for less than half of the shortfall, and the remainder is unexplained. This sample has about 690,000 clones in its table, and 90% of those were observed once. Of the sample, less than 40% falls within the top ten clones. Sequencing was carried out using memory CD8+ T cells from PBMCs. The cell subset or site tag for this specimen amounts to: CD45RO+ cells pooled with CCR7-negative TemRA cells. The origin of the receptors is a man aged 18 to 30 in good health. Some clones in this sample may be carry-over from other donors' samples.

This rearrangement joins TRBV11-3 to TRBJ2-2; 14 nucleotides match TRBD2. This CDR3 is built from 19 residues. Per the germline V gene, CDR1 is SGHNT and CDR2 is YENEEA. Trimming removed 1 base from V and 6 bases from J; junction bases left unmatched: 10. The CDR3 sequence: CASSLGLAGGPVGPGELFF. The CDR3 DNA sequence: TGTGCCAGCAGCTTAGGACTAGCGGGAGGGCCGGTTGGTCCCGGGGAGCTGTTTTTT.

V is TRBV19 and J is TRBJ1-1; the D is unclear. This CDR3 has 13 residues. The V gene lost 4 bases and the J gene lost 4 bases, with 10 bases spanning the gap. Germline CDR1 and CDR2: LNHDA and SQIVND (reference sequence). This CDR3 is CASSNRKGTEAFF. The CDR3 coding sequence is TGTGCCAGTAGTAATCGGAAGGGCACTGAAGCTTTCTTT.

The chain joins TRBV4-2 to TRBJ2-3, with D possibly being TRBD2 (5 bases). The length of the CDR3 is 17 residues. Germline V gene lookup returns CDR1 LGHNA and CDR2 YNFKEQ. V lost 0 bases and J 4 bases, leaving 17 bases between the germline ends. CDR3 in DNA: TGTGCCAGCAGCCAAGATCGGGGTGAGTTCGGGCCAGATACGCAGTATTTT. Amino acids: CASSQDRGEFGPDTQYF.

This chain uses TRBV6-5 with TRBJ2-7, with a weak D call TRBD2 (5 bases). V shed 5 bases and J shed 3 bases, with 14 bases lying between them. Germline CDR1 and CDR2: MNHEY and SVGAGI. The length of the CDR3 is 14 residues. CDR3 sequence reads: CASSPRTGGYEQYF. The CDR3 nucleotides are TGTGCCAGCAGTCCAAGGACTGGTGGCTACGAGCAGTACTTC.

The V and J genes are TRBV7-3 and TRBJ2-7, with D perhaps given as TRBD1 or TRBD2 (5 bases each). Trimming pared 5 bases from V and 6 bases from J, leaving 14 bases between. This CDR3 comprises 13 residues. Germline CDR1 is SGHTA and CDR2 is FQGTGA. In DNA form, the CDR3 reads TGTGCCAGCAGCGTGGGACGGTCGGGCGAGCAGTACTTC. Encoded protein: CASSVGRSGEQYF. The full variable domain, with the rest looked up from reference TRBV7-3 and TRBJ2-7, is GAGVSQTPSNKVTEKGKYVELRCDPISGHTALYWYRQSLGQGPEFLIYFQGTGAADDSGLPNDRFFAVRPEGSVSTLKIQRTERGDSAVYLCASSVGRSGEQYFGPGTRLTVT.

In this sample, this clone turned up a few times. The gene calls are TRBV27 and TRBJ2-3, with D unresolved. The germline gives CDR1 MNHEY, CDR2 SMNVEV (reference sequence). The CDR3 has 13 residues. Trimming took off 4 bases at V and 3 bases at J, with 8 bases between the two ends. The CDR3: CASSWIWTDTQYF. CDR3 bases: TGTGCCAGCAGTTGGATATGGACAGATACGCAGTATTTT.

V and J are TRBV6-4 and TRBJ1-2, with D maybe TRBD1 (5 bases). Per the germline V gene, CDR1 is MRHNA and CDR2 is SNTAGT. V lost 6 bases to trimming and J lost 4 bases, with 12 bases between them. CDR3 length: 13 residues. CDR3 sequence (DNA): TGTGCCAGCAGGGGCGATGGGACCTATGGCTACACCTTC. Its translation: CASRGDGTYGYTF.

The rearrangement links TRBV9 to TRBJ1-2; D gene ambiguous. Germline V gives CDR1 SGDLS, CDR2 YYNGEE. Trimming shortened V by 4 bases and J by 3 bases, and 13 bases separated the two germline ends. The CDR3 covers 14 residues. CDR3 in DNA: TGTGCCAGCAGCCTAGAGGACTCAGACTATGGCTACACCTTC. It translates to CASSLEDSDYGYTF. Combining the CDR3 with reference TRBV9 and TRBJ1-2 gives the whole variable domain DSGVTQTPKHLITATGQRVTLRCSPRSGDLSVYWYQQSLDQGLQFLIQYYNGEERAKGNILERFSAQQFPDLHSELNLSSLELGDSALYFCASSLEDSDYGYTFGSGTRLTVV.

J is TRBJ2-1 and V is TRBV28, with 8 bases matching TRBD2. The CDR3 totals 17 residues. Per the germline V gene, CDR1 is MDHEN and CDR2 is SYDVKM. Losses at the gene ends were 10 bases for V and 0 bases for J; bases not matched to a gene: 14. The CDR3 nucleotides read TGTGCCACCAGATATTTGAGCGGGAGTGACTCCTACAATGAGCAGTTCTTC. Protein sequence: CATRYLSGSDSYNEQFF.